A selection of T cell receptor beta chains follows, all from one sample in a study of technical replicates of blood from several donors. TCRdb keeps only in-frame clones here, not all; method: immunoSEQ multiplex PCR. The profile covers 95,000 or so clones, with about 95% appearing a single time and 0.3% to 0.35% taken by the ten largest. Sequencing was done on a sample of T cells isolated from PBMCs. These receptors originate from a human donor in good health. The CDR3 runs from the conserved cysteine through the conserved F or W. The order of the fields is J gene, V gene, clone size, D gene, CDR3 protein, CDR3 DNA. D genes are given only for firm matches. Clone size is shown for a subset of rows, as once, few, many or a class of expanded clone.

TRBJ1-2 | TRBV27 | . | TRBD1 | CASSVTGGGDYGYTF | TGTGCCAGCAGTGTCACAGGGGGTGGGGACTATGGCTACACCTTC
TRBJ1-2 | TRBV9 | . | . | CASSTGGGNGYTF | TGTGCCAGCAGCACGGGGGGGGGCAATGGCTACACCTTC
TRBJ1-1 | TRBV6-5 | . | . | CATGEGGMLTEAFF | TGTGCCACGGGGGAGGGGGGAATGCTAACTGAAGCTTTCTTT
TRBJ2-7 | TRBV6-5 | . | . | CASSFPEGAHEQYF | TGTGCCAGCAGTTTCCCCGAGGGTGCCCACGAGCAGTACTTC
TRBJ1-2 | TRBV28 | once | TRBD1 | CASKRDSINYGYTF | TGTGCCAGCAAACGGGACAGCATTAACTATGGCTACACCTTC
TRBJ1-2 | TRBV7-9 | once | . | CASSPDYGYTF | TGTGCCAGCAGCCCAGACTATGGCTACACCTTC
TRBJ1-2 | TRBV19 | . | . | CATAPDRNYGYTF | TGTGCCACCGCCCCAGACAGGAACTATGGCTACACCTTC
TRBJ2-5 | TRBV5-4 | . | . | CASSLNTREETQYF | TGTGCCAGCAGCTTAAATACCAGGGAAGAGACCCAGTACTTC
TRBJ2-2 | TRBV19 | . | . | CASTKKFDTLNTGELFF | TGTGCCAGTACCAAAAAATTTGACACCCTAAACACCGGGGAGCTGTTTTTT
TRBJ1-1 | TRBV10-3 | . | . | CAISSLNTEAFF | TGTGCCATCAGTTCTCTGAACACTGAAGCTTTCTTT
TRBJ2-7 | TRBV5-6 | . | TRBD2 | CASSLVWAAGERYEQYF | TGTGCCAGCAGCTTAGTCTGGGCAGCGGGAGAGCGATACGAGCAGTACTTC
TRBJ2-2 | TRBV7-8 | . | TRBD2 | CASSLIAGGLTGELFF | TGTGCCAGCAGCCTAATCGCGGGAGGCCTCACCGGGGAGCTGTTTTTT
TRBJ1-3 | TRBV18 | . | . | CASSPGTGNTIYF | TGTGCCAGCTCACCCGGGACTGGAAACACCATATATTTT
TRBJ1-5 | TRBV27 | . | . | CASSLNPGLKPQHF | TGTGCCAGCAGTTTGAATCCAGGGCTGAAGCCCCAGCATTTT
TRBJ2-7 | TRBV7-2 | . | TRBD2 | CASSYGLAGDEQYF | TGTGCCAGCAGCTATGGACTAGCGGGAGACGAGCAGTACTTC